This T cell receptor (beta chain) was recovered during a study of T-cell reconstitution after alpha-beta-depleted transplantation in children. Germline values: CDR1 KGHDR, CDR2 SFDVKD. The length of the CDR3 is 16 residues. Unmatched junction bases numbered 5, after V lost 3 bases and J lost 1 base. Unique molecular identifiers were incorporated when the TCRbeta library was constructed. A single record per CDR3 protein comes from TCRdb applying MiXCR to the PCR reads. The profile shows almost 400,000 distinct CDR3 sequences, roughly 21% of them singletons. The TCR originated in a human donor who donated a stem cell graft to a child with acute myeloid leukemia. This chain connects TRBV24-1 to TRBJ2-3, with 8 bases matching TRBD1. The material was PBMCs from the stem cell graft donor, obtained from the stem cell graft. Here the CDR3 DNA reads TGTGCCACCAGTGATCACCTGACAGGGGGCACAGATACGCAGTATTTT. Amino acids: CATSDHLTGGTDTQYF.